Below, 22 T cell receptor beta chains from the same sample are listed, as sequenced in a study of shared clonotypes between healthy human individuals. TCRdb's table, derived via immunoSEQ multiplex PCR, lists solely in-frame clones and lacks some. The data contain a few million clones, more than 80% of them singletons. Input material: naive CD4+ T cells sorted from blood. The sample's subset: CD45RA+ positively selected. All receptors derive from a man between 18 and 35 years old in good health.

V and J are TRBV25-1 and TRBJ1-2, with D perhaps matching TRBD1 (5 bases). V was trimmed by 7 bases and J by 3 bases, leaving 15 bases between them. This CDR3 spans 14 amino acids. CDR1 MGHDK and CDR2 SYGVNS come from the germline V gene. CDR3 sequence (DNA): TGTGCCAGCAAGGAATCTGGAGGGGACTATGGCTACACCTTC. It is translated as CASKESGGDYGYTF.

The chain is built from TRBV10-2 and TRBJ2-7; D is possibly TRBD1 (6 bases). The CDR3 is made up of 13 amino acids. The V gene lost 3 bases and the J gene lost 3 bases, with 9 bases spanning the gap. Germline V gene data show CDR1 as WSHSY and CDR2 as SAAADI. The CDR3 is CASSELRGYEQYF. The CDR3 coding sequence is TGCGCCAGCAGTGAACTCAGGGGCTACGAGCAGTACTTC.

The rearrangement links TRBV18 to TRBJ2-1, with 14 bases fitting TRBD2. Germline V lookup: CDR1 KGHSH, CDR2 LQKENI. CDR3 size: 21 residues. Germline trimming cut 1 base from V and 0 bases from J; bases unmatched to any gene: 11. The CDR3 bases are TGTGCCAGCTCACCACGGACTAGCGGGAGGATAAGCCTACGCTCCTACAATGAGCAGTTCTTC. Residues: CASSPRTSGRISLRSYNEQFF. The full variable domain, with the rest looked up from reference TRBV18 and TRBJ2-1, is NAGVMQNPRHLVRRRGQEARLRCSPMKGHSHVYWYRQLPEEGLKFMVYLQKENIIDESGMPKERFSAEFPKEGPSILRIQQVVRGDSAAYFCASSPRTSGRISLRSYNEQFFGPGTRLTVL.

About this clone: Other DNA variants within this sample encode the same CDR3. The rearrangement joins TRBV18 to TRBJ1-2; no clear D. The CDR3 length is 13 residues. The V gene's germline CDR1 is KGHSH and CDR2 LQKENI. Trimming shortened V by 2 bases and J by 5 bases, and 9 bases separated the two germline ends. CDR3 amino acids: CASSPEGGYGYTF. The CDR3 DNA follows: TGTGCCAGCTCACCAGAGGGAGGGTATGGCTACACCTTC.

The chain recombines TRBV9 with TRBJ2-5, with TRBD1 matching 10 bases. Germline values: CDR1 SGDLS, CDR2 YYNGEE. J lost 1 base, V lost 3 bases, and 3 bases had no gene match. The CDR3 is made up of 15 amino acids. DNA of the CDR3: TGTGCCAGCAGCGGTGACAGGGGGCCCCAAGAGACCCAGTACTTC. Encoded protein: CASSGDRGPQETQYF.

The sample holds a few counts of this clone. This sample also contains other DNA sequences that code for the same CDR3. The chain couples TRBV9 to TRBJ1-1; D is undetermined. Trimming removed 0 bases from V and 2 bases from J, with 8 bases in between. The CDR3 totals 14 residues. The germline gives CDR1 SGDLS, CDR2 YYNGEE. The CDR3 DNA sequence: TGTGCCAGCAGCGTAGACTTGGGAAACACTGAAGCTTTCTTT. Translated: CASSVDLGNTEAFF.

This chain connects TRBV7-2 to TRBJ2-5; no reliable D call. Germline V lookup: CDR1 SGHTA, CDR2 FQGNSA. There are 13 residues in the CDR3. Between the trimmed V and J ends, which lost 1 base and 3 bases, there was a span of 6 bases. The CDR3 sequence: CASSLGYEETQYF. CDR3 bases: TGTGCCAGCAGCTTAGGGTACGAAGAGACCCAGTACTTC.

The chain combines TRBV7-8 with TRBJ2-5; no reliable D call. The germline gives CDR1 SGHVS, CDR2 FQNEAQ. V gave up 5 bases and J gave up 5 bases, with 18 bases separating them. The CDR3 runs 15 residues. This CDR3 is CASSPRDSHVETQYF. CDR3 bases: TGTGCCAGCAGCCCACGTGACTCGCACGTGGAGACCCAGTACTTC.

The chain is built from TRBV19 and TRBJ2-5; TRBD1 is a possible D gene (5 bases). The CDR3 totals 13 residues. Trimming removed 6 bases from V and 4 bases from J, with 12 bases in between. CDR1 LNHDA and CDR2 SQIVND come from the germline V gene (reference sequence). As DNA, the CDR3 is TGTGCCAGTAGCCGCAGGGTTGGAGAGACCCAGTACTTC. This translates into CASSRRVGETQYF.

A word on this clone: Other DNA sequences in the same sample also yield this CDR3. This chain's CDR3 is CASSYLEGSYEQYF. The CDR3 nucleotides read TGTGCCAGCAGTTACCTGGAAGGATCTTACGAGCAGTACTTC. The chain joins TRBV6-6 to TRBJ2-7; D gene ambiguous. V was pared by 2 bases and J by 4 bases, with 12 bases between. The CDR3 sequence is 14 residues long. Looked up from germline, CDR1 is MNHNY and CDR2 is SVGAGI (reference sequence).

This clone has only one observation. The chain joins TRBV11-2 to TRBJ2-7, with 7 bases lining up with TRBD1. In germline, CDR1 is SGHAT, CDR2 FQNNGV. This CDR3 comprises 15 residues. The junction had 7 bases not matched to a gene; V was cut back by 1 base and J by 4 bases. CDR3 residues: CASSLATTGIYEQYF. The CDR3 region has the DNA TGTGCCAGCAGCTTAGCGACGACAGGGATATACGAGCAGTACTTC.

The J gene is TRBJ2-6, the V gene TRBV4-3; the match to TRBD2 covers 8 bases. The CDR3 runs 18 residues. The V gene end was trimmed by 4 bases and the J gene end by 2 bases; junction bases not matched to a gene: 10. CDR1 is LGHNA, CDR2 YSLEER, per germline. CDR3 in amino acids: CASSLGAGVSTGANVLTF. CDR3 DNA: TGCGCCAGCAGCCTAGGAGCGGGAGTTAGTACTGGGGCCAACGTCCTGACTTTC.

Here the CDR3 DNA reads TGTGCCAGCAGCTTAGGGGGAGACGGAAACACCATATATTTT. This codes for CASSLGGDGNTIYF. The chain combines TRBV7-9 with TRBJ1-3; the D is unclear. Germline V gene lookup returns CDR1 SEHNR and CDR2 FQNEAQ (reference sequence). Trimming removed 1 base at V and 4 bases at J, with 8 bases between. This CDR3 region has 14 residues.

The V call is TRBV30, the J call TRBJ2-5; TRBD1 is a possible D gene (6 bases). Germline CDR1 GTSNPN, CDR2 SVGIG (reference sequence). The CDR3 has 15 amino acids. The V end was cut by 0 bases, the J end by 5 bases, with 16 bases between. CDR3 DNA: TGTGCCTGGAGTGTAATTCAGGGGCTCGGCGAGACCCAGTACTTC. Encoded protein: CAWSVIQGLGETQYF.

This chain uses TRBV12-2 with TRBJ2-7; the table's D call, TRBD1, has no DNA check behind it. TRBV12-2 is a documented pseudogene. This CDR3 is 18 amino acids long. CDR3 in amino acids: CASRLGTGHRPSEVGQYF. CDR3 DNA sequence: TGTGCAAGTCGCTTGGGGACAGGGCACCGACCCTCCGAAGTGGGGCAGTACTTC.

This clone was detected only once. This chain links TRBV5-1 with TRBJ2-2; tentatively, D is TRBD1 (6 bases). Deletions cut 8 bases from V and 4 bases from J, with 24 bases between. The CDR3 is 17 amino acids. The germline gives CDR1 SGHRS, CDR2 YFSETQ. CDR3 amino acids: CASRIFQGTIPTGELFF. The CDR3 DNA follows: TGCGCCAGTAGAATATTTCAGGGGACAATCCCCACCGGGGAGCTGTTTTTT.

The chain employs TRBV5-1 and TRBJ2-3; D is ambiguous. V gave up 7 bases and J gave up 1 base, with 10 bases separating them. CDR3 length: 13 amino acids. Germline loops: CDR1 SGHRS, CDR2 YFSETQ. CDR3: CASAKGGTDTQYF. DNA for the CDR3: TGCGCCAGCGCGAAAGGTGGCACAGATACGCAGTATTTT.

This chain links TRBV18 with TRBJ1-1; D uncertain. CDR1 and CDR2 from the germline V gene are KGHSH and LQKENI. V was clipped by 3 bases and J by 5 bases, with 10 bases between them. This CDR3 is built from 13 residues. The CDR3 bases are TGTGCCAGCTCACCCGGTCGGGAGACTGAAGCTTTCTTT. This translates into CASSPGRETEAFF.

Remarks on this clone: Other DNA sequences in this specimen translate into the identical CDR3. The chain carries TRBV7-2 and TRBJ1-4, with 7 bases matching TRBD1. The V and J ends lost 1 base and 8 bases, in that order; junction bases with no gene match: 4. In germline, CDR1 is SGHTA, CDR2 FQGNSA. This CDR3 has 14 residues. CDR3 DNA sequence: TGTGCCAGCAGCTTAGGACAGGGAGGCGAAAAACTGTTTTTT. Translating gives CASSLGQGGEKLFF.

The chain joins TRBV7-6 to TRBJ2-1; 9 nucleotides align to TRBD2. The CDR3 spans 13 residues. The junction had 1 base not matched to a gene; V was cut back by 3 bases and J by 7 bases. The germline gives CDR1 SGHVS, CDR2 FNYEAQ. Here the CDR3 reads CASSLGLANEQFF. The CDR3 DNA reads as TGTGCCAGCAGCTTGGGACTAGCTAATGAGCAGTTCTTC.

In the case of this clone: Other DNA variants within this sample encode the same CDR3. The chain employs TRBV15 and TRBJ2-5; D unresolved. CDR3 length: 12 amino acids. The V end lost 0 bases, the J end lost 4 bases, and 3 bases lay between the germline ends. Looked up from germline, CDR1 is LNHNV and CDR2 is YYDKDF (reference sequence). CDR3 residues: CATSRDRETQYF. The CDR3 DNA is TGTGCCACCAGCAGAGATCGAGAGACCCAGTACTTC.

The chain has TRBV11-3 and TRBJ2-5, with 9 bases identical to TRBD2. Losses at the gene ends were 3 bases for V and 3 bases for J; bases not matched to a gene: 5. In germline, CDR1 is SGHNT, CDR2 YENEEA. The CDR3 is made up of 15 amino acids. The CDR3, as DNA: TGTGCCAGCAGCTTCCAAGCGGGAGGTAAAGAGACCCAGTACTTC. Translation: CASSFQAGGKETQYF.